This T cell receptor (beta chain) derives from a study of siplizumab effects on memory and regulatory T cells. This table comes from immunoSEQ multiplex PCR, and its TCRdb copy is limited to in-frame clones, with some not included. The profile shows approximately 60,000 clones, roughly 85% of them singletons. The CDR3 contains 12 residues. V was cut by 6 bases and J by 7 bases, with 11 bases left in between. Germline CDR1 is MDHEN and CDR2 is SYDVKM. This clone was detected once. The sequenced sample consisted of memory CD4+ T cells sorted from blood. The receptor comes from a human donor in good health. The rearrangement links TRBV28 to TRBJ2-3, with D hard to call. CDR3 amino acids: CASSNKLHTQYF. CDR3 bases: TGTGCCAGCAGCAATAAATTACATACGCAGTATTTT.